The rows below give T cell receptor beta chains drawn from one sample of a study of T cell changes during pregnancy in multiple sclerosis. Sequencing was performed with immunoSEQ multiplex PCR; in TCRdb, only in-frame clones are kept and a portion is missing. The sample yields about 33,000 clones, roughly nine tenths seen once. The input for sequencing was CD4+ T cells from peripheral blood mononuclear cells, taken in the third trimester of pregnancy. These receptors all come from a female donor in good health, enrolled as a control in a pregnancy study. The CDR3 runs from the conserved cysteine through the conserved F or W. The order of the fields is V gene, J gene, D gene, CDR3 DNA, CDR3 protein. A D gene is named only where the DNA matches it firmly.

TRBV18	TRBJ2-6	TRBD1	TGTGCCAGCTCACCACCCCCCCAGACAGGGGCTGGGGCCAACGTCCTGACTTTC	CASSPPPQTGAGANVLTF
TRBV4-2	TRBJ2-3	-	TGTGCCAGCAGCCAACTCGGAAGGGGGGGAGGGAAAACAGATACGCAGTATTTT	CASSQLGRGGGKTDTQYF
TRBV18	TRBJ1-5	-	TGTGCCAGCTCACCACCGGGGAGTGATAGCAATCAGCCCCAGCATTTT	CASSPPGSDSNQPQHF
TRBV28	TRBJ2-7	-	TGTGCCGGCCGCCGGACGGGGGACTACGAGCAGTACTTC	CAGRRTGDYEQYF
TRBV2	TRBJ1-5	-	TGTGCCAGCTTGGGGGGACTTAATCAGCCCCAGCATTTT	CASLGGLNQPQHF
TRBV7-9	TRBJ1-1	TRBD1	TGTGCCAGCAGCCTAGGACAGGCGATGAACACTGAAGCTTTCTTT	CASSLGQAMNTEAFF
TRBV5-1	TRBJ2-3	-	TGCGCCAGCAGCCTCGGCGGGGGCGAACGATACTCGCAGTATTTT	CASSLGGGERYSQYF
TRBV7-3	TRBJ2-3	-	TGTGCCAGCAGCTTAAATCCGGGGGCGGGGGCAGATACGCAGTATTTT	CASSLNPGAGADTQYF
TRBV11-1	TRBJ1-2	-	TGTGCCAGCAGCTATCGCGGGGGGCCAGCTAACTATGGCTACACCTTC	CASSYRGGPANYGYTF
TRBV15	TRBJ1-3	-	TGTGCCACGCGGATATCAGCTGGAAACACCATATATTTT	CATRISAGNTIYF
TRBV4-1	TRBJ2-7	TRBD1	TGCGCCAGCAGCACCCCGACAGGGCCAAGCTCCTACGAGCAGTACTTC	CASSTPTGPSSYEQYF